Here is one T cell receptor beta chain with its context. The CDR3 is 15 residues long. Germline V gene lookup returns CDR1 SGHDT and CDR2 YYEEEE. V gave up 4 bases and J gave up 4 bases, with 18 bases separating them. This specimen belongs to a study of identical twins. TCRdb fed the 5' RACE reads into MiXCR, producing one record per CDR3 protein. The table includes 450,000 to 500,000 distinct CDR3 sequences, around an eighth detected once. The data were also submitted as part of a second study, on yellow fever vaccine responses in identical twins. According to that study: The authors reported partly convergent, partly personalized vaccine responses in identical twins.

The clonotype originates from a woman younger than 30 in good health. What was sequenced was CD4+ T cells sorted from blood. The chain employs TRBV5-6 and TRBJ2-7, with D perhaps given as TRBD1 or TRBD2 (5 bases each). The CDR3 sequence: CASSPFGTLSYEQYF. In nucleotides, the CDR3 is TGTGCCAGCAGCCCGTTTGGGACGTTAAGTTACGAGCAGTACTTC.